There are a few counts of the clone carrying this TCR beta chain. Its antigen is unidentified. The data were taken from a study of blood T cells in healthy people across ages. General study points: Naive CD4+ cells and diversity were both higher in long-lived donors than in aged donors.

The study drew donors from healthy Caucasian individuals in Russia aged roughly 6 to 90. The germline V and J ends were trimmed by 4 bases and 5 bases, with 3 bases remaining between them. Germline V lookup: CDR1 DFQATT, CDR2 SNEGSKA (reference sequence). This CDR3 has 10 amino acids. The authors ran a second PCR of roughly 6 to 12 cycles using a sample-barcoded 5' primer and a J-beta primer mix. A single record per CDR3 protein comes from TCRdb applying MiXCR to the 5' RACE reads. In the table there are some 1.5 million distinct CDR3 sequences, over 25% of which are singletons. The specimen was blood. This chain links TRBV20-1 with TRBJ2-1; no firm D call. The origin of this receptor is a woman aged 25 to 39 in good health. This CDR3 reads CSAKDNEQFF. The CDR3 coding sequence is TGCAGTGCTAAGGACAATGAGCAGTTCTTC.